This TCR beta chain emerged from a study of CD8+ T cells in alopecia areata. This CDR3 has 14 residues. V lost 3 bases and J 9 bases, leaving 16 bases between the germline ends. Germline V CDR1 and CDR2: SGDLS, YYNGEE. Treatment specified: oral pan-JAK inhibitor, 5-10 mg twice daily. Reverse transcription of extracted RNA yielded cDNA, which provided the sequencing template. This table comes from immunoSEQ multiplex PCR, and its TCRdb copy is limited to in-frame clones, with some not included. The table shows fewer than 110,000 clones, with about 61% occurring only once. The receptor was derived from a human donor with alopecia areata. This chain joins TRBV9 and TRBJ2-1; tentatively, D is TRBD2 (7 bases). The specimen was CD8+ T cells sorted from blood, collected between weeks 55 and 65, from a patient treated with tofacitinib. Here the CDR3 DNA reads TGTGCCAGCAGCGAAAAAGGGGGGGCCAGTGAGCAGTTCTTC. The encoded protein is CASSEKGGASEQFF.